The 23 T cell receptor beta chains reported below all come from one sample, sequenced in a study of CXCR3-negative and CXCR3-positive naive CD8 T cells. No antigen has been assigned to these receptors. Study-wide points: When CXCR3-positive naive cells were set against CXCR3-negative naive cells, the former had more hydrophobic TRB CDR3s.

UMI-labeled TRB cDNA libraries were prepared by 5' RACE. TCRdb reprocessed the 5' RACE reads, keeping one entry per CDR3 protein, no DNA. This sample's table reports some 150,000 distinct CDR3 sequences. The sequenced sample consisted of naive CXCR3+ CD8+ T cells from blood. Stated subset: CD45RO-CCR7+CD27+CD95- naive CD8+ T cells expressing CXCR3 (TNR3+). The receptors were gathered from a human donor in good health. Some clones in this sample may be carry-over from other donors' samples.

This chain joins TRBV28 and TRBJ2-1; TCRdb's D call, TRBD1, is unchecked because there is no DNA. This CDR3 comprises 15 residues. The germline V gene encodes CDR1 MDHEN and CDR2 SYDVKM. CDR3 protein: CASSPGQGVYDEQFF. The full variable domain, rest sourced from reference TRBV28 and TRBJ2-1, is DVKVTQSSRYLVKRTGEKVFLECVQDMDHENMFWYRQDPGLGLRLIYFSYDVKMKEKGDIPEGYSVSREKKERFSLILESASTNQTSMYLCASSPGQGVYDEQFFGPGTRLTVL.

The gene calls are TRBV3-1 and TRBJ2-7; the D call from TCRdb, TRBD2, cannot be confirmed without DNA. Per germline, CDR1 LGHDT and CDR2 YNNKEL (reference sequence). The CDR3 runs 13 residues. Here the CDR3 reads CASSQSGRGEQYF.

The chain carries TRBV29-1 and TRBJ2-3; TCRdb calls TRBD2, which cannot be checked without DNA. CDR1 is SQVTM, CDR2 ANQGSEA, per germline. This CDR3 contains 15 residues. The CDR3 region is CSVGGGLAGDDTQYF.

This chain connects TRBV9 to TRBJ2-2; without DNA, the TCRdb call of TRBD1 cannot be checked. There are 14 residues in the CDR3. CDR1 SGDLS and CDR2 YYNGEE come from the germline V gene. Here the CDR3 reads CASSDGTPTGELFF.

V and J are TRBV4-2 and TRBJ2-3. The CDR3 length is 15 residues. CDR1 is LGHNA, CDR2 YNFKEQ, per germline. The chain's CDR3 is CASSQDRTSPDTQYF.

The rearrangement uses TRBV28 and TRBJ2-7. CDR1 is MDHEN, CDR2 SYDVKM, per germline. The CDR3 length is 14 residues. CDR3 sequence: CASSLGSIGYEQYF.

This rearrangement joins TRBV19 to TRBJ2-7; TCRdb reports TRBD1, a call that lacks DNA to check it against. The germline gives CDR1 LNHDA, CDR2 SQIVND (reference sequence). CDR3 length: 13 residues. CDR3 protein: CAGSILGDYEQYF.

V usage is TRBV6-2 or TRBV6-3 and J usage is TRBJ2-3; TCRdb's assignment of TRBD2 cannot be checked, as there is no DNA. Germline values: CDR1 MNHEY, CDR2 SVGEGT. This CDR3 is 16 amino acids long. The CDR3 region is CASSPGLAARTDTQYF.

The chain has TRBV7-2 and TRBJ2-3; TCRdb indicates TRBD1, and absent DNA this call remains unverified. Germline V gene sequence: CDR1 SGHTA, CDR2 FQGNSA. This CDR3 contains 17 residues. The CDR3 is CASSLAYTGGGADTQYF.

This rearrangement joins TRBV19 to TRBJ2-1; TCRdb's D call of TRBD2 is untestable without DNA. Germline values: CDR1 LNHDA, CDR2 SQIVND (reference sequence). There are 15 residues in the CDR3. CDR3 sequence reads: CASSIGGGSYNEQFF.

The chain recombines TRBV4-1 with TRBJ2-2; the D gene TCRdb calls, TRBD1, cannot be checked with no DNA. CDR3 length: 17 residues. Germline values: CDR1 MGHRA, CDR2 YSYEKL. This CDR3 reads CASSQDRSGKNTGELFF.

This chain joins TRBV7-8 and TRBJ2-7; with no DNA, the TCRdb D assignment of TRBD2 cannot be verified. The length of the CDR3 is 16 residues. Germline V CDR1 and CDR2: SGHVS, FQNEAQ. CDR3 sequence reads: CASSLVSGGVRYEQYF.

V usage is TRBV20-1 and J usage is TRBJ1-3. The CDR3 length is 16 residues. Looked up from germline, CDR1 is DFQATT and CDR2 is SNEGSKA (reference sequence). CDR3 in amino acids: CSAMEPGGPSGNTIYF.

The J gene is TRBJ2-1, the V gene TRBV4-1. Germline V CDR1 and CDR2: MGHRA, YSYEKL. CDR3 size: 15 residues. The CDR3 protein is CASSQDRVGSDEQFF.

The rearrangement joins TRBV12-3 or TRBV12-4 to TRBJ2-1; checking the TCRdb D call of TRBD2 is not possible without DNA. This CDR3 region has 14 residues. Here the CDR3 reads CASSFGGGYNEQFF.

CDR3 sequence: CASSPGNTEAFF. J is TRBJ1-1 and V is TRBV6-6; checking the TCRdb D call of TRBD1 is not possible without DNA. The germline CDR1 and CDR2 sequences are MNHNY and SVGAGI (reference sequence). CDR3 length: 12 residues.

The J gene is TRBJ2-2, the V gene TRBV5-1; TCRdb reports TRBD2, a call that lacks DNA to check it against. The V gene's germline CDR1 is SGHRS and CDR2 YFSETQ. The CDR3 is made up of 17 amino acids. CDR3 region: CASSLLGLADPTGELFF.

This chain connects TRBV3-1 to TRBJ2-7; TCRdb's assignment of TRBD2 cannot be checked, as there is no DNA. This CDR3 comprises 15 residues. Germline-derived CDR1 and CDR2 are LGHDT and YNNKEL (reference sequence). The CDR3 loop reads CASSLGLAGSYEQYF.

V usage is TRBV5-4 and J usage is TRBJ2-5; TCRdb names TRBD1, which stays unverified in the absence of DNA. This CDR3 contains 15 residues. Germline assignment: CDR1 SGHNT and CDR2 YYREEE (reference sequence). The CDR3 loop is CASSPLGGGEETQYF.

The chain links TRBV5-1 to TRBJ2-3; checking the TCRdb D call of TRBD2 is not possible without DNA. CDR3 length: 17 residues. Germline V gene data show CDR1 as SGHRS and CDR2 as YFSETQ. The CDR3 is CASSLGPGLAGTDTQYF.

The chain uses TRBV2 and TRBJ1-1. Germline V lookup: CDR1 SNHLY, CDR2 FYNNEI. There are 13 residues in the CDR3. The CDR3 loop is CASRGRMTTEAFF.

This CDR3 is CATSRDPGQGADTQYF. The rearrangement joins TRBV15 to TRBJ2-3; TCRdb selects TRBD1, and the lack of DNA leaves this call unchecked. Per the germline V gene, CDR1 is LNHNV and CDR2 is YYDKDF (reference sequence). The CDR3 length is 16 residues.

This sequence joins TRBV29-1 and TRBJ1-1. This CDR3 contains 12 residues. Germline loops: CDR1 SQVTM, CDR2 ANQGSEA. CDR3 region: CSVQRLNTEAFF.